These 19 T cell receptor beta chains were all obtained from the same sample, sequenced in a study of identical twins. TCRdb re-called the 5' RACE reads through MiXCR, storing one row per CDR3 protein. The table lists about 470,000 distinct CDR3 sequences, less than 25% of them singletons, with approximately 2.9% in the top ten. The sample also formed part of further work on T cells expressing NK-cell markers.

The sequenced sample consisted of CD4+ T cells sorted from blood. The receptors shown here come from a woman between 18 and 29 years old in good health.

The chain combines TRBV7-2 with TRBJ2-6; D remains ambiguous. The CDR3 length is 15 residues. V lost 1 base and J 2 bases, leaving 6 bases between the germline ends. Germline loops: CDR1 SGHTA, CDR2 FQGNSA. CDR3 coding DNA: TGTGCCAGCAGCTTAGTAGGGACTGGGGCCAACGTCCTGACTTTC. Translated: CASSLVGTGANVLTF.

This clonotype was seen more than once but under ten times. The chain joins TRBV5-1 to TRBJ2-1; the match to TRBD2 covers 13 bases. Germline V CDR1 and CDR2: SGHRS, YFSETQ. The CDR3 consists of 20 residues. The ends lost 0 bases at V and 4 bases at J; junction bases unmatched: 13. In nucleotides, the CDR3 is TGCGCCAGCAGCTTGGCCTACGGACTAGCGGGAGCTATAGGGTACAATGAGCAGTTCTTC. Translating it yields CASSLAYGLAGAIGYNEQFF.

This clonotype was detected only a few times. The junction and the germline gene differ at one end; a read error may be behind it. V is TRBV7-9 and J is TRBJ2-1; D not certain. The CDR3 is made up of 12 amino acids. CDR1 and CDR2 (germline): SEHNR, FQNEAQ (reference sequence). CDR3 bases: TGTGCCAGCAGCATAGCAAGTATAGAGCAGTTCTTC. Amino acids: CASSIASIEQFF.

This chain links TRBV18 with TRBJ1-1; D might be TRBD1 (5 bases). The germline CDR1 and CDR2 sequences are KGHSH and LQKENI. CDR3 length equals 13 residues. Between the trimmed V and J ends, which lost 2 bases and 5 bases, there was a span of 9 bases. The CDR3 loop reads CASSPRGETEAFF. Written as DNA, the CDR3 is TGTGCCAGCTCACCAAGAGGGGAAACTGAAGCTTTCTTT.

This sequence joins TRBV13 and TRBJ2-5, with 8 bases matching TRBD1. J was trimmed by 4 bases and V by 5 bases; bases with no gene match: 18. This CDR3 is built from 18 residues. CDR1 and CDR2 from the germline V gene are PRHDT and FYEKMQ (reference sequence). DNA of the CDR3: TGTGCCAGCAGCAATCGATTGAGGACAGGGTGGCAGGCAGAGACCCAGTACTTC. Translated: CASSNRLRTGWQAETQYF.

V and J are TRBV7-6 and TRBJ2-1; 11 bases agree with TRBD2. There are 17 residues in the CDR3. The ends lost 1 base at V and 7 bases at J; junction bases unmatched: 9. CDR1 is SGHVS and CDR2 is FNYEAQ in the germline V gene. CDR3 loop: CASSLVALAGGGNEQFF. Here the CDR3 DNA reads TGTGCCAGCAGCTTAGTGGCTCTAGCGGGAGGAGGGAATGAGCAGTTCTTC. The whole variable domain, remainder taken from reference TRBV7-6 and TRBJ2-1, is GAGVSQSPRYKVTKRGQDVALRCDPISGHVSLYWYRQALGQGPEFLTYFNYEAQQDKSGLPNDRFSAERPEGSISTLTIQRTEQRDSAMYRCASSLVALAGGGNEQFFGPGTRLTVL.

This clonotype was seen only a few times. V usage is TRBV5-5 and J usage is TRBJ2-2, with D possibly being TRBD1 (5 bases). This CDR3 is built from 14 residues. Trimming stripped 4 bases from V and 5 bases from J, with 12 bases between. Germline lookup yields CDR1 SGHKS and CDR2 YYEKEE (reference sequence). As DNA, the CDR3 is TGTGCCAGCAGCCGCGGACAATTAACCGGGGAGCTGTTTTTT. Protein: CASSRGQLTGELFF.

CDR3 amino acids: CATSGTDPEKLFF. The CDR3 DNA sequence: TGTGCCACCTCCGGGACAGATCCCGAAAAACTGTTTTTT. J is TRBJ1-4 and V is TRBV15; TRBD1 matches at 7 bases. The CDR3 contains 13 residues. Germline-derived CDR1 and CDR2 are LNHNV and YYDKDF (reference sequence). The V gene end was trimmed by 8 bases and the J gene end by 8 bases; junction bases not matched to a gene: 8.

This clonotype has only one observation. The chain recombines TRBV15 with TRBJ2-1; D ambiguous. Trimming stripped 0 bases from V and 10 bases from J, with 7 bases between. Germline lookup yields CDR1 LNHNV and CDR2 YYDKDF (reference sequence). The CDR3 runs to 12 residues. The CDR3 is CATSRDEREQFF. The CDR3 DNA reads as TGTGCCACCAGCAGAGATGAACGCGAGCAGTTCTTC.

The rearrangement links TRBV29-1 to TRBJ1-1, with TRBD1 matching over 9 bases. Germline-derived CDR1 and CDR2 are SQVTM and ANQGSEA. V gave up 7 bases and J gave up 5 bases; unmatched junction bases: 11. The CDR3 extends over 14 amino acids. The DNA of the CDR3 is TGCAGCGCCCGGGACAGGGCTTCGTGGACTGAAGCTTTCTTT. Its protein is CSARDRASWTEAFF.

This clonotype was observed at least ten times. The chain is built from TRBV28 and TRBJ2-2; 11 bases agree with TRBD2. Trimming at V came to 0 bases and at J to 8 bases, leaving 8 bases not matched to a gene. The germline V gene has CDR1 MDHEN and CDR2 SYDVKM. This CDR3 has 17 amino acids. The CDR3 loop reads CASSLWRLAGGPGELFF. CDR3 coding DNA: TGTGCCAGCAGTTTATGGAGGCTAGCGGGAGGCCCGGGGGAGCTGTTTTTT. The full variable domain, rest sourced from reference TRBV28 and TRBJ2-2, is DVKVTQSSRYLVKRTGEKVFLECVQDMDHENMFWYRQDPGLGLRLIYFSYDVKMKEKGDIPEGYSVSREKKERFSLILESASTNQTSMYLCASSLWRLAGGPGELFFGEGSRLTVL.

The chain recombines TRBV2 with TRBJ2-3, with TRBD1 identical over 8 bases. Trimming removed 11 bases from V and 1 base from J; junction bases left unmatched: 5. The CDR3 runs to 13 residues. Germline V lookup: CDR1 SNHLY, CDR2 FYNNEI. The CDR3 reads CASDRGGTDTQYF. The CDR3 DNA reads TGTGCCTCCGACAGGGGAGGCACAGATACGCAGTATTTT.

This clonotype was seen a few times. CDR3: CASSPGRLNTGELFF. CDR3 coding DNA: TGTGCCAGCAGCCCGGGGAGGTTGAACACCGGGGAGCTGTTTTTT. The chain uses TRBV5-8 and TRBJ2-2, with D maybe TRBD2 (6 bases). This CDR3 is built from 15 residues. Germline CDR1 and CDR2: SGHTS and YDEGEE. V gave up 4 bases and J gave up 1 base, with 11 bases separating them.

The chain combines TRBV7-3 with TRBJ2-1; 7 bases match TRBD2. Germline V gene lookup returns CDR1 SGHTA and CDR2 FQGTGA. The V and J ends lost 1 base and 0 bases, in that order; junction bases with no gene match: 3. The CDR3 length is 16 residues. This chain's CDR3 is CASSLIGGTSYNEQFF. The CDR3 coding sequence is TGTGCCAGCAGCTTAATCGGGGGGACCTCCTACAATGAGCAGTTCTTC.

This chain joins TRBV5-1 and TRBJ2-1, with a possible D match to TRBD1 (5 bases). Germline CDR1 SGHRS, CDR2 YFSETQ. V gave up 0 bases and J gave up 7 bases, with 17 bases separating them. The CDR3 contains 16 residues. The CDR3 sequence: CASSLAGDSPWNEQFF. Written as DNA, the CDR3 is TGCGCCAGCAGCTTGGCCGGAGACAGCCCTTGGAATGAGCAGTTCTTC.

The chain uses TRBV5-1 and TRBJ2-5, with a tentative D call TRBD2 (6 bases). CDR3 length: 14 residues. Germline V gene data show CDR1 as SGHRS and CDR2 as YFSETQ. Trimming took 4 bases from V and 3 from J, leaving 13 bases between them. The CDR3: CASSPGTLEETQYF. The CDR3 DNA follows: TGCGCCAGCAGCCCCGGGACTCTTGAAGAGACCCAGTACTTC.

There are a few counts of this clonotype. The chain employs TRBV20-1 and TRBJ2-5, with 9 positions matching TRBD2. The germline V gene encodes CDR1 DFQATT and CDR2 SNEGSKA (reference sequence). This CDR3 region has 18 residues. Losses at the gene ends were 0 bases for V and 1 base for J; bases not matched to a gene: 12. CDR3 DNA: TGCAGTGCTAGAGATATCCTCGAGAATAGCGGGAGCCAAGAGACCCAGTACTTC. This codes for CSARDILENSGSQETQYF.

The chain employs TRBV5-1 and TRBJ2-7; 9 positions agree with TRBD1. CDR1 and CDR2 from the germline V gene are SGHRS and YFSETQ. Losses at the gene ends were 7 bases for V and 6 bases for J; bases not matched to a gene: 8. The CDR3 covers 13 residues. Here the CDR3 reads CASGNRGRGEQYF. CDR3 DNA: TGCGCCAGCGGGAACAGGGGGCGAGGCGAGCAGTACTTC.

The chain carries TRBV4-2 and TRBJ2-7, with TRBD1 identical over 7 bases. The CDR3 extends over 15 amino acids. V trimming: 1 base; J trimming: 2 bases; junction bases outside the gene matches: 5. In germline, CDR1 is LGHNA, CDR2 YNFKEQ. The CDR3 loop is CASSQGQGSPYEQYF. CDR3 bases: TGTGCCAGCAGCCAAGGACAGGGCTCTCCCTACGAGCAGTACTTC.